This T cell receptor (beta chain) is drawn from a study of shared clonotypes between healthy human individuals. Assay: immunoSEQ multiplex PCR; the TCRdb copy retains only in-frame clones and omits some. Of about 2.4 million clones detected, approximately 94% appear once; the ten largest clones hold about 0.13%. The origin of this receptor is a man in his late teens or twenties in good health. The material sequenced was naive CD4+ T cells sorted from blood. Noted subset: CD45RA+ positively selected.

This chain's CDR3 is CAWSEPGQGFYEQYF. CDR3 in DNA: TGTGCCTGGAGTGAGCCGGGACAGGGGTTCTACGAGCAGTACTTC. V is TRBV30 and J is TRBJ2-7; 10 bases are a match to TRBD1. CDR3 length equals 15 residues. CDR1 and CDR2 from the germline V gene are GTSNPN and SVGIG (reference sequence). J lost 3 bases, V lost 1 base, and 6 bases had no gene match.